This entry features one T cell receptor (beta chain) sequence. This sample was taken from a study of blood T cell repertoires in COVID-19. The germline gives CDR1 MNHEY, CDR2 SVGEGT. This CDR3 spans 13 amino acids. The J segment lost 10 bases and the V segment lost 5 bases, leaving 7 bases of the junction unmatched. Assay used: immunoSEQ multiplex PCR; TCRdb lists only in-frame clones, some missing. The sample records about 54,000 clones, roughly 85% being singletons. The sequencing input was peripheral blood. This TCR came from a human donor in a cohort sampled during active COVID-19. This chain joins TRBV6-2 or TRBV6-3 and TRBJ2-3; 9 bases are shared with TRBD1. The CDR3 nucleotides read TGTGCCAGCAGTCAAGGGACAGGGAGGTCGCAGTATTTT. This encodes CASSQGTGRSQYF.